This T cell receptor (beta chain) was found in a study of beta chain features in type 1 diabetes. Study-level results: Healthy donors had naive, central memory and Treg TCRB repertoires that appeared less similar than those seen among patients. Equally in patients and controls, shorter templates might have been favored by PCR.

The CDR3 runs to 14 residues. Germline CDR1 reads MGHDK; CDR2 reads SYGVNS. V dropped 6 bases and J dropped 0 bases, with 9 bases sitting between them. Comment on this clone: Its specificity is not known.

cDNA synthesis used the whole RNA isolate, giving expressed TCRB sequences. Method: immunoSEQ multiplex PCR; TCRdb's copy keeps in-frame clones and lacks some. Here the sample spans 350,000 or so clones, about 18% being singletons. Every donor provided one heparinised blood draw, which averaged roughly 120 mL. The sequence came from a woman aged 18-29 years in good health. Sequenced material: naive CD4+ T cells from blood. This chain joins TRBV25-1 and TRBJ2-1; D is unresolved. In nucleotides, the CDR3 is TGTGCCAGCAGCAGGCCAGGCTCCTACAATGAGCAGTTCTTC. Translating it yields CASSRPGSYNEQFF. The variable domain in full, with the rest retrieved from reference TRBV25-1 and TRBJ2-1, is EADIYQTPRYLVIGTGKKITLECSQTMGHDKMYWYQQDPGMELHLIHYSYGVNSTEKGDLSSESTVSRIRTEHFPLTLESARPSHTSQYLCASSRPGSYNEQFFGPGTRLTVL.